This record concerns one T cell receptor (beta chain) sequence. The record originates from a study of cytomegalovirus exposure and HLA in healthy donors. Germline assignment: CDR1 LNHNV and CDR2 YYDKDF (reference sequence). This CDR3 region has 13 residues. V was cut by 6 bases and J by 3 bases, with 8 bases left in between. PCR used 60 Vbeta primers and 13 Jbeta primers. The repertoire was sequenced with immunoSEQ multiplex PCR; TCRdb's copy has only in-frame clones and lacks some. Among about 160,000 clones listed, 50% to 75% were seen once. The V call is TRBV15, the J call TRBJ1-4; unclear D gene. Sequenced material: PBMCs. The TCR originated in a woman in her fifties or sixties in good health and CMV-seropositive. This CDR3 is CATSAGPNEKLFF. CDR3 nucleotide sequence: TGTGCCACCAGTGCTGGGCCTAATGAAAAACTGTTTTTT.